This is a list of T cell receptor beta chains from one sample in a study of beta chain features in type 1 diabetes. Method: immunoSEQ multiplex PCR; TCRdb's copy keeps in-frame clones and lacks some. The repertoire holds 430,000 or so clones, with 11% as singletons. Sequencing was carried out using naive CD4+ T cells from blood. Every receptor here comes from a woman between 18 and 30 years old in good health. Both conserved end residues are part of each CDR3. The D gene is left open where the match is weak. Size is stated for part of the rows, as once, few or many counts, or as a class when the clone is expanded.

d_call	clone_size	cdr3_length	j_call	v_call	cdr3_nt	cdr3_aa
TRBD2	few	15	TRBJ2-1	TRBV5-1	TGCGCCAGCAGCACCGGGACTAGCGGGACCGGTGAGCAGTTCTTC	CASSTGTSGTGEQFF
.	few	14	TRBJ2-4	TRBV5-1	TGCGCCAGCAGCTTATTGCAGGGTTCGGACATTCAGTACTTC	CASSLLQGSDIQYF
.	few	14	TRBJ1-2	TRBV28	TGTGCCAGCACTCCGAGGTCGGCTAACTATGGCTACACCTTC	CASTPRSANYGYTF
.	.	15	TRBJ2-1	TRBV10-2	TGCGCCAGCAGCTCCTCTGGGGCAAAGGGGAATGAGCAGTTCTTC	CASSSSGAKGNEQFF
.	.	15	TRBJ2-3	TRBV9	TGTGCCAGCAGCGTAAACAAGGGGGGCACAGATACGCAGTATTTT	CASSVNKGGTDTQYF
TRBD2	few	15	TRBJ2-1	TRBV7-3	TGTGCCAGCAGCTTAACGCGGGAGTTCTACAATGAGCAGTTCTTC	CASSLTREFYNEQFF
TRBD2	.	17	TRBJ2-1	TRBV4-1	TGCGCCAGCAGCCGAGAAGCCGGGACTAGCGGGAGCAATGAGCAGTTCTTC	CASSREAGTSGSNEQFF
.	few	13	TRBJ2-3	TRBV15	TGTGCCACCAGCAGAGAATCGGGGGCTACGCAGTATTTT	CATSRESGATQYF
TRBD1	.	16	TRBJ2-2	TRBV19	TGTGCCAGTAAACTGGGACAGGGGAGATACACCGGGGAGCTGTTTTTT	CASKLGQGRYTGELFF
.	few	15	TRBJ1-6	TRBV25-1	TGTGCCAGCAGTGAATACAGGGGCCGAAATTCACCCCTCCACTTT	CASSEYRGRNSPLHF
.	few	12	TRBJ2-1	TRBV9	TGTGCCAGCAGCGTAGTCTCTAATGAGCAGTTCTTC	CASSVVSNEQFF
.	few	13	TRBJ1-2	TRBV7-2	TGTGCCAGCAATCGGACAGCTAACTATGGCTACACCTTC	CASNRTANYGYTF
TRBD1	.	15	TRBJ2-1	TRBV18	TGTGCCAGCTCAACACAGGGGGTCGTAAAGAATGAGCAGTTCTTC	CASSTQGVVKNEQFF
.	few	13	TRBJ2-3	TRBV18	TGTGCCAGCTCACCACTCTCCACAGATACGCAGTATTTT	CASSPLSTDTQYF
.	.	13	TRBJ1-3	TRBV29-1	TGCAGCGTTGCCCCCGGTGAGGGAAACACCATATATTTT	CSVAPGEGNTIYF
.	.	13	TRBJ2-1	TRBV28	TGTGCCAGCAGTTTATTTCCCCCTAGTGCTTGGTTCTTC	CASSLFPPSAWFF
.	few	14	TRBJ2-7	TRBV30	TGTGCCTGGAGTCGGGCCGGAACATCCTACGAGCAGTACTTC	CAWSRAGTSYEQYF
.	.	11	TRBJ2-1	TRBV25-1	TGTGCCAGCAGACACACCAATGAGCAGTTCTTC	CASRHTNEQFF
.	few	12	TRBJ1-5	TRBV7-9	TGTGCCAGTGCGGGGAGCAATCAGCCCCAGCATTTT	CASAGSNQPQHF
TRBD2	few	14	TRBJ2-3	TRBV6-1	TGTGCCAGCAGTGAACCGGGAGGGACAGATACGCAGTATTTT	CASSEPGGTDTQYF
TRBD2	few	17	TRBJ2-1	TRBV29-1	TGCAGCGTTGAATACCTAGCGGGAGGGCCTGGCTACAATGAGCAGTTCTTC	CSVEYLAGGPGYNEQFF
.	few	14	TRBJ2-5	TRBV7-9	TGTGCCAGCAGCTTATTTCACAGTCAAGAGACCCAGTACTTC	CASSLFHSQETQYF
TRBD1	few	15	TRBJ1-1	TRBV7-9	TGTGCCAGCAGCCCCGGGACAGCATCTAACACTGAAGCTTTCTTT	CASSPGTASNTEAFF
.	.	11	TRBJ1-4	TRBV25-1	TGTGCCAGCAATTGGCGGGAAAAACTGTTTTTT	CASNWREKLFF
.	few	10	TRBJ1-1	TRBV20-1	TGCAGTGCTAGTCCCAGGGAAGCTTTCTTT	CSASPREAFF
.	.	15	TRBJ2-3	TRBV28	TGTGCCAGCAGTTTAAACAGAAGGCCCGGGACCGCGCAGTATTTT	CASSLNRRPGTAQYF
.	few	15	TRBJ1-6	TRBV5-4	TGTGCCAGCAGCCCCGCCGGGGGCGCCGTATTACCCCTCCACTTT	CASSPAGGAVLPLHF
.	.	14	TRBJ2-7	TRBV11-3	TGTGCCAGCAGCTCTCGCGGGGTCCCCTACGAGCAGTACTTC	CASSSRGVPYEQYF
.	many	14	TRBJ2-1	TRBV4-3	TGCGCCAGCAGTCGGGGCCCACAGTCCAATGAGCAGTTCTTC	CASSRGPQSNEQFF
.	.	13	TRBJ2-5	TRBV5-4	TGTGCCAGCAGCGCCGGGGGACAAGAGACCCAGTACTTC	CASSAGGQETQYF
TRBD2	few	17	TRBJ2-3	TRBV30	TGTGCCTGGCGTGACCGATATGGAGTGGGAGGGCCGTATACGCAGTATTTT	CAWRDRYGVGGPYTQYF
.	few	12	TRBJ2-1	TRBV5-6	TGTGCCAGCAGCTTGGGAGACAATGAGCAGTTCTTC	CASSLGDNEQFF
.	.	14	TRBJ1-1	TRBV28	TGTGCCAGCAGTTTATGGCAACTGAACACTGAAGCTTTCTTT	CASSLWQLNTEAFF
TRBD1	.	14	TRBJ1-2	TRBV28	TGTGCCAGCAGTCCAGCCGGACAGGACTATGGCTACACCTTC	CASSPAGQDYGYTF
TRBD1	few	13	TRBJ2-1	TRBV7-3	TGTGCCAGCAGCTCCCGGGACAGGGGTGAGCAGTTCTTC	CASSSRDRGEQFF
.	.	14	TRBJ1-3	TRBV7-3	TGTGCCACCCTGGCGGGTTCGACTGGAAACACCATATATTTT	CATLAGSTGNTIYF
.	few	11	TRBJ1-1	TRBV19	TGTGCCAGTAGTAAAAACACTGAAGCTTTCTTT	CASSKNTEAFF
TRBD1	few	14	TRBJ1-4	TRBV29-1	TGCAGCGTTAGCAGGGGGCCCGTTAATGAAAAACTGTTTTTT	CSVSRGPVNEKLFF
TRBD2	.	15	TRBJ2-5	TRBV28	TGTGCCAGCAGTTGGCCGGGACTAGGCCAAGAGACCCAGTACTTC	CASSWPGLGQETQYF
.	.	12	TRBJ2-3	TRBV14	TGTGCCAGCAGCCCTTTCACAGATACGCAGTATTTT	CASSPFTDTQYF
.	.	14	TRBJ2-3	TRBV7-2	TGTGCCAGCAGCGCGAGCGGTTGGGGGGATACGCAGTATTTT	CASSASGWGDTQYF
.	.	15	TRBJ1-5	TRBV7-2	TGTGCCAGCAGCTTAGAGGGCGATAGCAATCAGCCCCAGCATTTT	CASSLEGDSNQPQHF
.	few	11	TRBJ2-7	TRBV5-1	TGCGCCAGCAGCGCAAACTACGAGCAGTACTTC	CASSANYEQYF
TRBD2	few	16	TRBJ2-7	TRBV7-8	TGTGCCAGCAGCTTAGTTTACGGGAGGGCCTCCTACGAGCAGTACTTC	CASSLVYGRASYEQYF
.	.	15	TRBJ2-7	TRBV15	TGTGCCACCAGCAGAGAGGGGACCCATGCCTACGAGCAGTACTTC	CATSREGTHAYEQYF
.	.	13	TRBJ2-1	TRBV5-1	TGCGCCAGCAAAATGGGACCCAACAATGAGCAGTTCTTC	CASKMGPNNEQFF
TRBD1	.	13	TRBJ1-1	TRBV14	TGTGCCAGCAGCCGGGACAGGGTCACTGAAGCTTTCTTT	CASSRDRVTEAFF
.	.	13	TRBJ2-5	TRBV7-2	TGTGCCAGCAGCTTTACGGGGGTAGAGACCCAGTACTTC	CASSFTGVETQYF